What follows are 30 T cell receptor beta chains derived from one specimen sequenced in a study of shared clonotypes between healthy human individuals. Produced via immunoSEQ multiplex PCR; TCRdb's table is partial and in-frame only. The table includes approximately 2,000,000 clones, roughly 90% detected once. Sample: naive CD4+ T cells from PBMCs. The sample's subset: CD45RA+ positively selected. These receptors came from a man aged 18 to 29 in good health. Some clones in this sample may be carry-over from other donors' samples.

The genes are TRBV11-3 and TRBJ1-1; D uncertain. Germline V CDR1 and CDR2: SGHNT, YENEEA. CDR3 length: 13 residues. The V end was cut by 1 base, the J end by 6 bases, with 9 bases between. The CDR3 nucleotides are TGTGCCAGCAGCTTAGGTGAAGGATCTGAAGCTTTCTTT. Its protein is CASSLGEGSEAFF.

The rearrangement joins TRBV7-9 to TRBJ2-7, with 7 bases that match TRBD1. CDR1 is SEHNR, CDR2 FQNEAQ, per germline (reference sequence). The CDR3 length is 14 residues. Trimming cost V 5 bases and J 3 bases; bases outside gene matches: 7. CDR3 nucleotide sequence: TGTGCCAGCAGCCGGGGACAGAGCTACTACGAGCAGTACTTC. Its protein is CASSRGQSYYEQYF.

The chain uses TRBV10-2 and TRBJ2-7; D might be TRBD1 (6 bases). This CDR3 is built from 13 residues. V lost 8 bases and J lost 1, with 12 bases in between. CDR1 and CDR2 (germline): WSHSY, SAAADI. The CDR3 DNA reads TGCGCCAGCCAACCAGGGGTATCCTACGAGCAGTACTTC. Protein: CASQPGVSYEQYF.

The J gene is TRBJ1-5, the V gene TRBV27, with D possibly TRBD1 on 6 matching bases. V was shortened by 5 bases and J by 0 bases, with 14 bases between the two germline ends. Germline V gene lookup returns CDR1 MNHEY and CDR2 SMNVEV (reference sequence). This CDR3 contains 16 residues. The CDR3 is CASSPRQDISNQPQHF. The CDR3 DNA is TGTGCCAGCAGTCCCCGACAGGACATTAGCAATCAGCCCCAGCATTTT.

V usage is TRBV10-3 and J usage is TRBJ1-5; D ambiguous. The germline V and J ends were trimmed by 10 bases and 3 bases, with 22 bases remaining between them. Looked up from germline, CDR1 is ENHRY and CDR2 is SYGVKD. The CDR3 is 16 residues long. CDR3 in amino acids: CATHRGAGEYNQPQHF. CDR3 DNA sequence: TGTGCCACCCATCGCGGCGCGGGCGAGTACAATCAGCCCCAGCATTTT.

The CDR3 region has the DNA TGCAGCGCGGATGGGGGGGCCGGGGAGCTGTTTTTT. Protein product: CSADGGAGELFF. The chain combines TRBV29-1 with TRBJ2-2; TRBD2 aligns across 7 bases. Trimming at V came to 7 bases and at J to 6 bases, leaving 5 bases not matched to a gene. The CDR3 is made up of 12 amino acids. CDR1 SQVTM and CDR2 ANQGSEA come from the germline V gene.

The J gene is TRBJ2-7, the V gene TRBV6-6, with 7 bases lining up with TRBD1. CDR3 length equals 14 residues. The junction had 9 bases not matched to a gene; V was cut back by 4 bases and J by 6 bases. The germline V gene encodes CDR1 MNHNY and CDR2 SVGAGI (reference sequence). The CDR3 is CASSWGAGGSEQYF. CDR3 in DNA: TGTGCCAGCAGTTGGGGAGCAGGGGGAAGCGAGCAGTACTTC.

This clone was picked up one time. The V call is TRBV7-8, the J call TRBJ2-7; D is possibly TRBD1 (6 bases). CDR1 and CDR2 from the germline V gene are SGHVS and FQNEAQ. The CDR3 is 13 residues long. The V end was cut by 5 bases, the J end by 7 bases, with 15 bases between. CDR3 DNA sequence: TGTGCCAGCAGCCAAAGACAGGCCGGGGAGCAGTACTTC. Amino acids: CASSQRQAGEQYF. The full variable domain, its missing parts supplied by reference TRBV7-8 and TRBJ2-7, is GAGVSQSPRYKVAKRGQDVALRCDPISGHVSLFWYQQALGQGPEFLTYFQNEAQLDKSGLPSDRFFAERPEGSVSTLKIQRTQQEDSAVYLCASSQRQAGEQYFGPGTRLTVT.

This clone was seen a single time. The chain has TRBV18 and TRBJ2-7; TRBD1 might be the D (5 bases). V lost 3 bases to trimming and J lost 4 bases, with 19 bases between them. CDR1 and CDR2 from the germline V gene are KGHSH and LQKENI. The CDR3 has 16 residues. CDR3 in amino acids: CASSPYPGAGNYEQYF. The CDR3, as DNA: TGTGCCAGCTCACCCTACCCTGGGGCAGGGAATTACGAGCAGTACTTC.

This chain uses TRBV5-1 with TRBJ2-5, with 8 bases aligning to TRBD1. The CDR3 runs 15 residues. Germline loops: CDR1 SGHRS, CDR2 YFSETQ. V was clipped by 6 bases and J by 3 bases; unmatched bases: 10. CDR3 sequence (DNA): TGCGCCAGCAAATTAAACGGACAGGGAGAAGAGACCCAGTACTTC. It specifies CASKLNGQGEETQYF.

With respect to this clone: Different DNA sequences within this sample yield the same CDR3. The V call is TRBV5-1, the J call TRBJ2-7; possibly TRBD2 for D (5 bases). The V gene's germline CDR1 is SGHRS and CDR2 YFSETQ. The CDR3 length is 15 residues. Trimming stripped 0 bases from V and 0 bases from J, with 10 bases between. The DNA of the CDR3 is TGCGCCAGCAGCTTGGTGCCTGGGAGCTCCTACGAGCAGTACTTC. Translating it yields CASSLVPGSSYEQYF.

The chain links TRBV10-2 to TRBJ2-7; TRBD2 aligns across 7 bases. CDR3 length: 15 amino acids. From germline, CDR1 is WSHSY and CDR2 SAAADI. V trimming: 8 bases; J trimming: 6 bases; junction bases outside the gene matches: 16. This chain's CDR3 is CASYAGLAGAPEQYF. CDR3 nucleotides: TGCGCCAGCTATGCTGGTCTCGCGGGAGCTCCCGAGCAGTACTTC.

The chain couples TRBV30 to TRBJ2-5, with 11 bases fitting TRBD2. Germline lookup yields CDR1 GTSNPN and CDR2 SVGIG (reference sequence). This CDR3 is built from 16 residues. V shed 4 bases and J 7 bases; nucleotides not matched to a gene: 14. This CDR3 is CAWTQRGTSGPGTQYF. The CDR3 DNA follows: TGTGCCTGGACCCAAAGGGGGACTAGCGGCCCAGGGACCCAGTACTTC.

V and J are TRBV28 and TRBJ2-7; 9 positions match TRBD1. The CDR3 is 15 residues long. Germline CDR1 is MDHEN and CDR2 is SYDVKM. The ends lost 7 bases at V and 1 base at J; junction bases unmatched: 8. CDR3 DNA: TGTGCCAGCAATTACCGGGACAGGGATTCCTACGAGCAGTACTTC. Its translation: CASNYRDRDSYEQYF.

The genes are TRBV5-6 and TRBJ2-7; D is undetermined. The germline V and J ends were trimmed by 4 bases and 4 bases, with 9 bases remaining between them. There are 12 residues in the CDR3. CDR1 and CDR2 (germline): SGHDT, YYEEEE. The CDR3 DNA reads as TGTGCCAGCAGCACGGAGACTTACGAGCAGTACTTC. Translated, it gives CASSTETYEQYF.

This chain uses TRBV6-1 with TRBJ2-7; 7 positions match TRBD1. The CDR3 runs 15 residues. Unmatched junction bases numbered 4, after V lost 2 bases and J lost 0 bases. CDR1 MNHNS and CDR2 SASEGT come from the germline V gene. This CDR3 is CASSEMGQSSYEQYF. The CDR3 bases are TGTGCCAGCAGTGAAATGGGACAGAGCTCCTACGAGCAGTACTTC.

J is TRBJ1-5 and V is TRBV27; perhaps TRBD1 as D (6 bases). Germline V gene sequence: CDR1 MNHEY, CDR2 SMNVEV (reference sequence). This CDR3 has 16 residues. Deletions cut 3 bases from V and 4 bases from J, with 16 bases between. The CDR3 nucleotides read TGTGCCAGCAGTTTCACGACAGGCGGGTCAAATCAGCCCCAGCATTTT. Residues: CASSFTTGGSNQPQHF.

The J gene is TRBJ1-1, the V gene TRBV28; D remains unclear. The CDR3 runs to 14 residues. Germline V lookup: CDR1 MDHEN, CDR2 SYDVKM. V was trimmed by 5 bases and J by 4 bases, leaving 14 bases between them. The CDR3 sequence is CASSQGRLFTEAFF. The CDR3 DNA reads TGTGCCAGCAGTCAAGGGCGGTTGTTCACTGAAGCTTTCTTT.

The rearrangement uses TRBV19 and TRBJ1-2; D perhaps matches TRBD1 (6 bases). V shed 7 bases and J shed 8 bases, with 17 bases lying between them. This CDR3 has 13 amino acids. The germline gives CDR1 LNHDA, CDR2 SQIVND (reference sequence). The CDR3 protein is CASTPSGARGYTF. The CDR3 DNA reads TGTGCCAGTACCCCATCGGGGGCTAGAGGCTACACCTTC.

This clone was seen once. The V call is TRBV19, the J call TRBJ1-5; 7 nucleotides agree with TRBD1. CDR1 is LNHDA and CDR2 is SQIVND in the germline V gene (reference sequence). The CDR3 runs to 18 residues. The trim removed 3 bases at V and 4 bases at J, leaving 15 bases unmatched. This chain's CDR3 is CASSMGAHAGTANQPQHF. DNA of the CDR3: TGTGCCAGTAGTATGGGGGCTCACGCCGGGACAGCGAATCAGCCCCAGCATTTT.

This chain joins TRBV6-5 and TRBJ2-3, with a tentative D call TRBD1 (6 bases). There are 13 residues in the CDR3. Trimming removed 6 bases from V and 6 bases from J, with 13 bases in between. Germline CDR1 reads MNHEY; CDR2 reads SVGAGI. The CDR3 sequence is CASRRTAGDTQYF. The DNA of the CDR3 is TGTGCCAGCAGGCGGACAGCCGGCGATACGCAGTATTTT.

The V call is TRBV7-9, the J call TRBJ2-5, with a weak D call TRBD1 (6 bases). The CDR3 is 14 amino acids. Trimming shortened V by 5 bases and J by 5 bases, and 15 bases separated the two germline ends. Germline V CDR1 and CDR2: SEHNR, FQNEAQ (reference sequence). CDR3 amino acids: CASSTGQRMETQYF. CDR3 bases: TGTGCCAGCAGCACCGGACAGCGTATGGAGACCCAGTACTTC.

V usage is TRBV28 and J usage is TRBJ1-4; 7 bases match TRBD1. Germline values: CDR1 MDHEN, CDR2 SYDVKM. The CDR3 spans 15 residues. V lost 5 bases to trimming and J lost 3 bases; unmatched junction nucleotides: 6. CDR3 nucleotides: TGTGCCAGCAGTGCACAGGGGTATGCTAATGAAAAACTGTTTTTT. Protein: CASSAQGYANEKLFF. Using reference TRBV28 and TRBJ1-4 for the parts outside the CDR3, the full variable domain is DVKVTQSSRYLVKRTGEKVFLECVQDMDHENMFWYRQDPGLGLRLIYFSYDVKMKEKGDIPEGYSVSREKKERFSLILESASTNQTSMYLCASSAQGYANEKLFFGSGTQLSVL.

J is TRBJ2-7 and V is TRBV18; D ambiguous. The germline gives CDR1 KGHSH, CDR2 LQKENI. The CDR3 length is 13 residues. V was shortened by 4 bases and J by 3 bases, with 10 bases between the two germline ends. In nucleotides, the CDR3 is TGTGCCAGCTCACTATTAGTGGACTACGAGCAGTACTTC. Translating it yields CASSLLVDYEQYF.

This chain uses TRBV5-5 with TRBJ2-7, with D unclear. This CDR3 spans 14 amino acids. V lost 3 bases, J lost 4 bases, and 14 bases lay in between. CDR1 SGHKS and CDR2 YYEKEE come from the germline V gene (reference sequence). CDR3 sequence: CASSSDAARYEQYF. In DNA form, the CDR3 reads TGTGCCAGCAGCTCGGACGCGGCAAGGTACGAGCAGTACTTC.

This clone was detected a few times. V usage is TRBV7-2 and J usage is TRBJ1-5; 8 bases are a match to TRBD1. V was pared by 3 bases and J by 11 bases, with 6 bases of the junction left unmatched. In germline, CDR1 is SGHTA, CDR2 FQGNSA. The CDR3 totals 13 residues. CDR3 in DNA: TGTGCCAGCAGCTTGGACAGGGAAACGGCCCAGCATTTT. It codes for CASSLDRETAQHF.

The chain links TRBV10-2 to TRBJ2-2, with 7 bases matching TRBD2. Losses at the gene ends were 3 bases for V and 4 bases for J; bases not matched to a gene: 2. Germline CDR1 and CDR2: WSHSY and SAAADI. This CDR3 is built from 14 residues. CDR3 nucleotides: TGCGCCAGCAGTGAACTAGCGATCACCGGGGAGCTGTTTTTT. This sequence encodes CASSELAITGELFF.

This rearrangement joins TRBV7-9 to TRBJ2-7, with TRBD1 matching over 7 bases. Losses at the gene ends were 3 bases for V and 3 bases for J; bases not matched to a gene: 11. CDR3 length equals 16 residues. The germline CDR1 and CDR2 sequences are SEHNR and FQNEAQ (reference sequence). This CDR3 is CASSFSIQGVLYEQYF. The CDR3 coding sequence is TGTGCCAGCAGCTTTAGTATTCAGGGGGTGCTCTACGAGCAGTACTTC.

This sequence joins TRBV9 and TRBJ2-2; TRBD2 matches at 11 bases. With 4 bases clipped from V and 4 bases from J, the junction kept 6 bases outside the gene matches. Germline-derived CDR1 and CDR2 are SGDLS and YYNGEE. The CDR3 extends over 16 amino acids. Written as DNA, the CDR3 is TGTGCCAGCAGCCCGGGGACTAGCGGAATCACCGGGGAGCTGTTTTTT. It encodes CASSPGTSGITGELFF.

The rearrangement uses TRBV29-1 and TRBJ2-1; TRBD2 agrees at 10 bases. The CDR3 has 15 amino acids. V was pared by 7 bases and J by 4 bases, with 10 bases of the junction left unmatched. Germline V gene data show CDR1 as SQVTM and CDR2 as ANQGSEA. CDR3 in amino acids: CSGRRGLAVYNEQFF. DNA for the CDR3: TGCAGCGGCCGGCGTGGACTAGCGGTTTACAATGAGCAGTTCTTC.